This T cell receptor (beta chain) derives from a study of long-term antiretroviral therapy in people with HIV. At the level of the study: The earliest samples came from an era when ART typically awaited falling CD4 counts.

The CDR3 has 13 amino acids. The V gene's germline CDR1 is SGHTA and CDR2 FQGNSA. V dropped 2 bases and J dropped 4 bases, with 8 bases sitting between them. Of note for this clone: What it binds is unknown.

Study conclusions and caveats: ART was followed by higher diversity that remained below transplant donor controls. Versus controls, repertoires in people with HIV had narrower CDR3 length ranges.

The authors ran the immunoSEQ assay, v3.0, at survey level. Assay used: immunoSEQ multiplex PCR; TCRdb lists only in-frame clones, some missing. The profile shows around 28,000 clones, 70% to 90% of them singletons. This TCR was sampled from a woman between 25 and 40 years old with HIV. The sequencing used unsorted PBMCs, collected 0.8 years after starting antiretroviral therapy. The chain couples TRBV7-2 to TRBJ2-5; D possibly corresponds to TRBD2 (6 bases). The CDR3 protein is CASSLNGRETQYF. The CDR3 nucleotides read TGTGCCAGCAGCTTAAACGGGAGAGAGACCCAGTACTTC.